One and the same sample provided the 12 T cell receptor beta chains below, sequenced in a study of T cells in localized non-small cell lung cancer. TCRdb's table, derived via immunoSEQ multiplex PCR, lists solely in-frame clones and lacks some. The sample records tens of thousands of clones, more than 85% being singletons. Material: peripheral blood, obtained before any cancer treatment. The receptors derive from a woman aged 18-55 years with stage III lung adenocarcinoma.

The genes are TRBV25-1 and TRBJ1-6; D may be TRBD1 (6 bases). Germline V gives CDR1 MGHDK, CDR2 SYGVNS. This CDR3 is built from 16 residues. Deletions cut 3 bases from V and 5 bases from J, with 14 bases between. Here the CDR3 DNA reads TGTGCCAGCAGTGACTCCAGGACAGCGAATAATTCACCCCTCCACTTT. Protein sequence: CASSDSRTANNSPLHF.

This clone was counted only a few times. The chain links TRBV2 to TRBJ1-2; D is unclear. The CDR3 is 12 amino acids. Germline CDR1 SNHLY, CDR2 FYNNEI. The V and J ends lost 7 bases and 3 bases respectively, with 9 bases between them. CDR3 DNA sequence: TGTGCCAGCACCAGAGGGTACTATGGCTACACCTTC. Translating gives CASTRGYYGYTF.

This chain uses TRBV19 with TRBJ1-1; D ambiguous. Trimming took off 6 bases at V and 4 bases at J, with 15 bases between the two ends. The CDR3 runs 14 residues. Germline values: CDR1 LNHDA, CDR2 SQIVND (reference sequence). Here the CDR3 reads CASSSDRRGTEAFF. CDR3 DNA: TGTGCCAGTAGCTCTGACCGGAGAGGCACTGAAGCTTTCTTT.

The J gene is TRBJ2-1, the V gene TRBV11-2; 7 bases are a match to TRBD1. Germline CDR1 and CDR2: SGHAT and FQNNGV. After removal of 5 bases from V and 12 bases from J, the junction contained 4 bases not matched to a gene. CDR3 size: 11 residues. The CDR3 coding sequence is TGTGCCAGCAGCCCCGGACAGGCGCAGTTCTTC. This sequence encodes CASSPGQAQFF.

This clone came up once. The rearrangement links TRBV30 to TRBJ1-6, with a tentative D call TRBD1 (5 bases). V dropped 0 bases and J dropped 13 bases, with 16 bases sitting between them. This CDR3 spans 14 amino acids. Germline CDR1 and CDR2: GTSNPN and SVGIG (reference sequence). CDR3: CAWSVGVRFVPLHF. The CDR3 DNA is TGTGCCTGGAGTGTAGGGGTCAGGTTTGTTCCCCTCCACTTT.

In this sample, this clone turned up a few times. The CDR3 DNA sequence: TGTGCCAGCAGTGCCGACAGGGGGGATGGCTACACCTTC. Encoded protein: CASSADRGDGYTF. The V gene is TRBV6-6, the J gene TRBJ1-2, with 9 bases matching TRBD1. CDR1 and CDR2 (germline): MNHNY, SVGAGI (reference sequence). The V segment lost 5 bases and the J segment 6 bases; nucleotides outside the gene matches: 4. The CDR3 is 13 residues long.

The gene calls are TRBV30 and TRBJ2-1; 10 nucleotides match TRBD2. Germline assignment: CDR1 GTSNPN and CDR2 SVGIG (reference sequence). This CDR3 comprises 15 residues. Trimming at V came to 0 bases and at J to 10 bases, leaving 9 bases not matched to a gene. The DNA of the CDR3 is TGTGCCTGGAGTGTTGAAGCGGGGGGGCCAAGCGAGCAGTTCTTC. Its protein is CAWSVEAGGPSEQFF. The complete variable domain, with remaining parts taken from reference TRBV30 and TRBJ2-1, reads SQTIHQWPATLVQPVGSPLSLECTVEGTSNPNLYWYRQAAGRGLQLLFYSVGIGQISSEVPQNLSASRPQDRQFILSSKKLLLSDSGFYLCAWSVEAGGPSEQFFGPGTRLTVL.

J is TRBJ2-3 and V is TRBV5-1; 10 nucleotides agree with TRBD2. The CDR3 sequence is 17 residues long. Germline V lookup: CDR1 SGHRS, CDR2 YFSETQ. The trim removed 0 bases at V and 4 bases at J, leaving 8 bases unmatched. CDR3 DNA: TGCGCCAGCAGCTTGGCCAGCGGGGGGGCCGTACCAGATACGCAGTATTTT. It yields the protein CASSLASGGAVPDTQYF.

This chain links TRBV6-6 with TRBJ2-7, with 7 bases identical to TRBD1. Germline lookup yields CDR1 MNHNY and CDR2 SVGAGI (reference sequence). The ends lost 4 bases at V and 3 bases at J; junction bases unmatched: 3. This CDR3 comprises 13 residues. The CDR3 loop is CASSWGQNYEQYF. The CDR3, as DNA: TGTGCCAGCAGTTGGGGACAGAACTACGAGCAGTACTTC.

This chain joins TRBV2 and TRBJ1-6, with 7 bases aligning to TRBD1. The CDR3 consists of 14 residues. Germline-derived CDR1 and CDR2 are SNHLY and FYNNEI. With V trimmed by 4 bases and J by 10 bases, 7 bases remained unmatched. The CDR3 reads CASSADRVRSPLHF. CDR3 sequence (DNA): TGTGCCAGCAGTGCCGACAGGGTTAGGTCACCCCTCCACTTT. Filled out from reference TRBV2 and TRBJ1-6, the complete variable domain reads EPEVTQTPSHQVTQMGQEVILRCVPISNHLYFYWYRQILGQKVEFLVSFYNNEISEKSEIFDDQFSVERPDGSNFTLKIRSTKLEDSAMYFCASSADRVRSPLHFGNGTRLTVT.

The rearrangement links TRBV28 to TRBJ2-3; D is perhaps TRBD1 or TRBD2 (7 bases each). Between the trimmed V and J ends, which lost 7 bases and 1 base, there was a span of 15 bases. Germline V gene lookup returns CDR1 MDHEN and CDR2 SYDVKM. This CDR3 has 15 amino acids. CDR3 coding DNA: TGTGCCAGCACCAGGGGGGGGGTTGGCACAGATACGCAGTATTTT. It encodes CASTRGGVGTDTQYF. Filled out from reference TRBV28 and TRBJ2-3, the complete variable domain reads DVKVTQSSRYLVKRTGEKVFLECVQDMDHENMFWYRQDPGLGLRLIYFSYDVKMKEKGDIPEGYSVSREKKERFSLILESASTNQTSMYLCASTRGGVGTDTQYFGPGTRLTVL.

The chain is built from TRBV5-1 and TRBJ1-2, with D hard to call. V lost 4 bases and J 1 base, leaving 20 bases between the germline ends. Germline CDR1 SGHRS, CDR2 YFSETQ. The CDR3 has 17 amino acids. The DNA of the CDR3 is TGCGCCAGCAGCCGAACGGACCGCAGTCCATTTAACTATGGCTACACCTTC. It translates to CASSRTDRSPFNYGYTF.